The present T cell receptor beta chain was sequenced within a study of T cells in Graves' hyperthyroidism and ophthalmopathy. The overall study: The blood sample was taken at first diagnosis, before treatment began. Study results and caveats: Blood also held most thyroid clonotypes expanded beyond 0.001.

The CDR3 loop spans 12 amino acids. CDR1 MNHNS and CDR2 SASEGT come from the germline V gene. V was shortened by 5 bases and J by 8 bases, with 13 bases between the two germline ends. The source material, RNA transcripts, was used to amplify TCR beta CDR3 regions. Researchers ran a first-round RT-PCR on the TCR CDR3 using the HTBI primer set. From the multiplex PCR reads, TCRdb called clonotypes with MiXCR, one entry per CDR3 protein. The sample holds 500,000 to 550,000 distinct CDR3 sequences, 15% to 20% seen once. Ophthalmopathy cases met thresholds of Clinical Activity Score at least 3, NOSPECS grade at least 4 and duration under 3 months. The authors obtained PBMCs from about 9 ml of fresh peripheral blood. This clonotype has just a few counts. Its antigen is not identified.

This sequence joins TRBV6-1 and TRBJ2-7, with a tentative D call TRBD2 (6 bases). What was sequenced was blood. This sequence was found in a man in his forties with Graves' ophthalmopathy. This CDR3 is CASSQGTRQQYF. CDR3 nucleotide sequence: TGTGCCAGCAGTCAAGGGACTCGACAGCAGTACTTC.